This T cell receptor (beta chain) was sequenced for a study of blood T cell repertoires in COVID-19. Background on the study: Both acute and convalescent COVID-19 samples were obtained from the United States, Italy and Spain. Nucleic acid was either cDNA or gDNA, and it came from T cells, B-cell-depleted T cells, or PBMCs.

This clone was detected a few times. Authors' processing steps: Reference gene primer amplification gave estimated nucleated cell counts. Only in-frame clones appear in the TCRdb table, and some are missing; sequencing was by immunoSEQ multiplex PCR. The V and J calls and clone size were taken over from that table, and D and trimming were inferred from the DNA. The table has about 60,000 clones, about 70% seen once. Sequencing was performed on peripheral blood. The clonotype comes from a man aged 50-59 years with active or convalescent COVID-19.

The CDR3 loop is CASSFGREVSDTQYF. The CDR3 DNA reads as TGTGCCAGCAGCTTCGGGCGGGAGGTGAGCGATACGCAGTATTTT. The rearrangement links TRBV11-1 to TRBJ2-3; 8 bases align to TRBD2. The V gene's germline CDR1 is SGHAT and CDR2 FQDESV (reference sequence). The length of the CDR3 is 15 residues. V lost 3 bases, J lost 6 bases, and 8 bases stayed unmatched.